The 25 T cell receptor beta chains below were found in one sample sequenced in a study of cytomegalovirus exposure and HLA in healthy donors. Produced via immunoSEQ multiplex PCR; TCRdb's table is partial and in-frame only. The sample includes approximately 100,000 clones, under 95% of them seen just once. Source material: PBMCs. The receptors here all came from a woman aged 25 to 45 in good health and CMV-seropositive.

This chain joins TRBV4-1 and TRBJ2-1; perhaps TRBD2 as D (5 bases). The CDR3 has 13 amino acids. CDR1 MGHRA and CDR2 YSYEKL come from the germline V gene. With 5 bases removed from V and 15 bases from J, the gap between germline ends came to 20 bases. CDR3 amino acids: CASSGLGLADRFF. CDR3 nucleotides: TGCGCCAGCAGCGGGCTAGGACTGGCAGATCGGTTCTTC.

This CDR3 reads CASSGRSLRETQYF. CDR3 in DNA: TGTGCCAGCAGCGGCCGGAGCCTCCGAGAGACCCAGTACTTC. The chain is built from TRBV7-2 and TRBJ2-5; D is unclear. The CDR3 consists of 14 residues. The V gene's germline CDR1 is SGHTA and CDR2 FQGNSA. The V and J ends lost 5 bases and 4 bases respectively, with 14 bases between them.

The chain recombines TRBV5-6 with TRBJ2-5; possibly TRBD1 for D (6 bases). The CDR3 has 14 amino acids. The V end was cut by 2 bases, the J end by 6 bases, with 14 bases between. The germline V gene has CDR1 SGHDT and CDR2 YYEEEE. This chain's CDR3 is CASSFRAGVKTQYF. CDR3 DNA: TGTGCCAGCAGCTTTAGGGCAGGGGTCAAGACCCAGTACTTC. The variable domain in full, with the rest retrieved from reference TRBV5-6 and TRBJ2-5, is DAGVTQSPTHLIKTRGQQVTLRCSPKSGHDTVSWYQQALGQGPQFIFQYYEEEERQRGNFPDRFSGHQFPNYSSELNVNALLLGDSALYLCASSFRAGVKTQYFGPGTRLLVL.

The V gene is TRBV7-6, the J gene TRBJ1-2, with TRBD1 matching 7 bases. The CDR3 has 14 residues. V was pared by 5 bases and J by 4 bases, with 7 bases of the junction left unmatched. Germline lookup yields CDR1 SGHVS and CDR2 FNYEAQ. The CDR3 spells CASSTGVGSYGYTF. CDR3 sequence (DNA): TGTGCCAGCAGCACAGGGGTGGGCTCCTATGGCTACACCTTC. The full variable domain, its missing parts supplied by reference TRBV7-6 and TRBJ1-2, is GAGVSQSPRYKVTKRGQDVALRCDPISGHVSLYWYRQALGQGPEFLTYFNYEAQQDKSGLPNDRFSAERPEGSISTLTIQRTEQRDSAMYRCASSTGVGSYGYTFGSGTRLTVV.

This clone was found once. This sequence joins TRBV29-1 and TRBJ2-1; 8 bases line up with TRBD1. Looked up from germline, CDR1 is SQVTM and CDR2 is ANQGSEA. The V gene end was trimmed by 1 base and the J gene end by 2 bases; junction bases not matched to a gene: 4. There are 15 residues in the CDR3. This CDR3 is CSVEGDRRTYNEQFF. CDR3 in DNA: TGCAGCGTTGAAGGGGACAGGCGAACCTACAATGAGCAGTTCTTC.

The chain uses TRBV29-1 and TRBJ1-2; 8 nucleotides line up with TRBD1. The CDR3 contains 15 residues. After removal of 4 bases from V and 4 bases from J, the junction contained 11 bases not matched to a gene. Germline V gene data show CDR1 as SQVTM and CDR2 as ANQGSEA. CDR3: CSVGGQVEALYGYTF. Here the CDR3 DNA reads TGCAGCGTTGGGGGACAGGTGGAGGCCCTCTATGGCTACACCTTC. Full variable domain (remainder filled in from reference TRBV29-1 and TRBJ1-2): SAVISQKPSRDICQRGTSLTIQCQVDSQVTMMFWYRQQPGQSLTLIATANQGSEATYESGFVIDKFPISRPNLTFSTLTVSNMSPEDSSIYLCSVGGQVEALYGYTFGSGTRLTVV.

The chain joins TRBV28 to TRBJ2-2; weak D call: TRBD1 (6 bases). CDR3 length equals 15 residues. With 2 bases removed from V and 4 bases from J, the gap between germline ends came to 11 bases. Germline CDR1 is MDHEN and CDR2 is SYDVKM. Here the CDR3 DNA reads TGTGCCAGCAGTTTAGGGCCCAGGGGCACCGGGGAGCTGTTTTTT. Translated: CASSLGPRGTGELFF.

This clone was detected only once. The chain joins TRBV2 to TRBJ1-4; the match to TRBD1 covers 8 bases. This CDR3 is 15 amino acids long. In germline, CDR1 is SNHLY, CDR2 FYNNEI. The V and J ends lost 7 bases and 7 bases, in that order; junction bases with no gene match: 11. This CDR3 reads CASTKLTGEGEKLFF. In DNA form, the CDR3 reads TGTGCCAGCACGAAGCTGACAGGGGAGGGTGAAAAACTGTTTTTT.

V is TRBV15 and J is TRBJ2-1; D remains unclear. Germline CDR1 reads LNHNV; CDR2 reads YYDKDF (reference sequence). The length of the CDR3 is 13 residues. Between the trimmed V and J ends, which lost 0 bases and 6 bases, there was a span of 6 bases. The CDR3 coding sequence is TGTGCCACCAGCAGAGACCGGAGCAATGAGCAGTTCTTC. It translates to CATSRDRSNEQFF.

The rearrangement uses TRBV6-5 and TRBJ1-1; tentatively, D is TRBD1 (5 bases). V dropped 2 bases and J dropped 2 bases, with 9 bases sitting between them. Germline V gene sequence: CDR1 MNHEY, CDR2 SVGAGI. CDR3 length: 14 residues. Written as DNA, the CDR3 is TGTGCCAGCAGTTACAGGGGAACAAACACTGAAGCTTTCTTT. Protein: CASSYRGTNTEAFF.

The rearrangement joins TRBV9 to TRBJ2-3, with 13 positions matching TRBD2. Unmatched junction bases numbered 5, after V lost 4 bases and J lost 6 bases. Germline values: CDR1 SGDLS, CDR2 YYNGEE. The CDR3 has 15 amino acids. This CDR3 is CASSLTSGRFDTQYF. In nucleotides, the CDR3 is TGTGCCAGCAGCCTGACTAGCGGGAGGTTCGATACGCAGTATTTT. The whole variable domain, remainder taken from reference TRBV9 and TRBJ2-3, is DSGVTQTPKHLITATGQRVTLRCSPRSGDLSVYWYQQSLDQGLQFLIQYYNGEERAKGNILERFSAQQFPDLHSELNLSSLELGDSALYFCASSLTSGRFDTQYFGPGTRLTVL.

This clone appeared a single time. The CDR3 spells CSVVSGDTQYF. CDR3 bases: TGCAGCGTTGTCTCGGGAGATACGCAGTATTTT. This chain links TRBV29-1 with TRBJ2-3, with D uncertain. This CDR3 spans 11 amino acids. CDR1 and CDR2 from the germline V gene are SQVTM and ANQGSEA. The germline V and J ends were trimmed by 4 bases and 5 bases, with 7 bases remaining between them.

This clone was seen just once. The chain has TRBV30 and TRBJ1-5, with TRBD1 identical over 10 bases. The V gene's germline CDR1 is GTSNPN and CDR2 SVGIG (reference sequence). CDR3 length: 17 residues. The V segment lost 3 bases and the J segment 6 bases; nucleotides outside the gene matches: 14. CDR3 coding DNA: TGTGCCTGGAGCCAAACCCGGGACAGGGGAGGAGGTCAGCCCCAGCATTTT. It encodes CAWSQTRDRGGGQPQHF.

The V and J genes are TRBV7-8 and TRBJ2-2; 15 bases align to TRBD2. The germline CDR1 and CDR2 sequences are SGHVS and FQNEAQ. V lost 6 bases and J lost 1; bases outside the gene matches: 9. The CDR3 is 19 amino acids. The CDR3 protein is CASSSGLAGGIRNTGELFF. Written as DNA, the CDR3 is TGTGCCAGCAGTTCCGGACTAGCGGGAGGGATTAGGAACACCGGGGAGCTGTTTTTT.

The chain joins TRBV6-1 to TRBJ2-7, with 7 nucleotides matching TRBD1. Per germline, CDR1 MNHNS and CDR2 SASEGT. Trimming removed 4 bases from V and 2 bases from J; junction bases left unmatched: 11. CDR3 size: 16 residues. Here the CDR3 reads CASSVGTGTATYEQYF. In nucleotides, the CDR3 is TGTGCCAGCAGTGTCGGAACCGGGACAGCCACCTACGAGCAGTACTTC.

This clone was observed a single time. The chain has TRBV11-2 and TRBJ2-2, with D maybe TRBD2 (6 bases). The germline V and J ends were trimmed by 3 bases and 4 bases, with 15 bases remaining between them. Germline CDR1 reads SGHAT; CDR2 reads FQNNGV. The CDR3 totals 16 residues. The chain's CDR3 is CASSFLGMGLTGELFF. CDR3 sequence (DNA): TGTGCCAGCAGCTTCCTAGGGATGGGACTCACCGGGGAGCTGTTTTTT.

The chain links TRBV7-9 to TRBJ2-7, with a weak D call TRBD2 (6 bases). CDR1 is SEHNR, CDR2 FQNEAQ, per germline (reference sequence). The CDR3 sequence is 13 residues long. V lost 4 bases, J lost 4 bases, and 11 bases lay in between. This CDR3 reads CASSSSGGYEQYF. CDR3 in DNA: TGTGCCAGCAGCTCCTCAGGAGGGTACGAGCAGTACTTC.

The genes are TRBV29-1 and TRBJ1-1; TRBD1 aligns across 7 bases. Germline V gene sequence: CDR1 SQVTM, CDR2 ANQGSEA. The CDR3 is made up of 16 amino acids. With V trimmed by 7 bases and J by 4 bases, 18 bases remained unmatched. The CDR3 DNA follows: TGCAGCGGACAGGGAGGTCGGGAAGAGGGGGGCACTGAAGCTTTCTTT. Its protein product is CSGQGGREEGGTEAFF.

The genes are TRBV19 and TRBJ1-5, with a possible D match to TRBD1 (5 bases). The CDR3 totals 15 residues. Trimming removed 1 base from V and 3 bases from J, with 10 bases in between. Germline assignment: CDR1 LNHDA and CDR2 SQIVND (reference sequence). The CDR3 DNA reads TGTGCCAGTAGTATAGTGGCAGGGTCCAATCAGCCCCAGCATTTT. Its protein product is CASSIVAGSNQPQHF.

The chain couples TRBV7-9 to TRBJ1-5, with no clear D. The CDR3 sequence is 12 residues long. The germline V and J ends were trimmed by 0 bases and 5 bases, with 2 bases remaining between them. Germline CDR1 is SEHNR and CDR2 is FQNEAQ (reference sequence). The CDR3 DNA is TGTGCCAGCAGCTTAGCCGATCAGCCCCAGCATTTT. Protein product: CASSLADQPQHF.

J is TRBJ2-7 and V is TRBV4-2, with a tentative D call TRBD2 (6 bases). With 8 bases removed from V and 0 bases from J, the gap between germline ends came to 17 bases. Germline lookup yields CDR1 LGHNA and CDR2 YNFKEQ. This CDR3 has 15 residues. CDR3: CASGEGNSGSYEQYF. For the CDR3, the DNA is TGTGCCAGCGGTGAGGGAAATAGCGGCTCCTACGAGCAGTACTTC.

The chain recombines TRBV27 with TRBJ2-7; D is perhaps TRBD1 (5 bases). V was cut by 7 bases and J by 3 bases, with 10 bases left in between. This CDR3 is 12 amino acids long. Germline V gene lookup returns CDR1 MNHEY and CDR2 SMNVEV (reference sequence). In DNA, the CDR3 is TGTGCCAGCACAGGGCCGTACTACGAGCAGTACTTC. It codes for CASTGPYYEQYF.

The V gene is TRBV7-9, the J gene TRBJ2-5; 9 bases are shared with TRBD1. Germline values: CDR1 SEHNR, CDR2 FQNEAQ (reference sequence). The CDR3 loop spans 17 amino acids. The V and J ends lost 2 bases and 2 bases, in that order; junction bases with no gene match: 9. The CDR3 DNA reads as TGTGCCAGCAGCTTATCCGGTGGACAGGGGATGCAAGAGACCCAGTACTTC. Protein product: CASSLSGGQGMQETQYF.

V and J are TRBV25-1 and TRBJ2-2; unclear D gene. CDR3 size: 14 residues. CDR1 and CDR2 (germline): MGHDK, SYGVNS. V lost 6 bases to trimming and J lost 4 bases, with 12 bases between them. The CDR3 spells CASRAGRGTGELFF. CDR3 nucleotide sequence: TGTGCCAGCAGAGCTGGTCGCGGCACCGGGGAGCTGTTTTTT. The full variable domain, with the rest looked up from reference TRBV25-1 and TRBJ2-2, is EADIYQTPRYLVIGTGKKITLECSQTMGHDKMYWYQQDPGMELHLIHYSYGVNSTEKGDLSSESTVSRIRTEHFPLTLESARPSHTSQYLCASRAGRGTGELFFGEGSRLTVL.

This clone appeared a single time. This chain uses TRBV6-5 with TRBJ1-1; D is ambiguous. The germline V gene encodes CDR1 MNHEY and CDR2 SVGAGI. Trimming cost V 4 bases and J 2 bases, with 11 bases left between them. The CDR3 consists of 14 residues. CDR3 nucleotide sequence: TGTGCCAGCAGTTTGAGTTCCGCAAACACTGAAGCTTTCTTT. This encodes CASSLSSANTEAFF.